A selection of T cell receptor beta chains follows, all from one sample in a study of T cell responses to AZD1222 COVID-19 vaccine. Profiled with immunoSEQ multiplex PCR; TCRdb holds only in-frame clones, not every one. The sample lists roughly 140,000 clones, more than 75% seen once, with around 3% in the top ten. The source material was peripheral blood, sampled 28 days after the second AZD1222 dose. These receptors came from an adult who received the AZD1222 COVID-19 vaccine. The CDR3 runs from the conserved cysteine through the conserved F or W. D genes are given only for firm matches. Some rows mark clone size as missing; the rest say once, few, many or name a class of expanded clone.

D	V	size	J	DNA	CDR3
TRBD2	TRBV11-2	.	TRBJ2-5	TGTGCCAGCAGCCCAGGGACTAGCGGGCCGTACCAAGAGACCCAGTACTTC	CASSPGTSGPYQETQYF
TRBD1	TRBV6-2/TRBV6-3	.	TRBJ1-1	TGTGCCAGCAGCCCGGACAGGCCGTACACTGAAGCTTTCTTT	CASSPDRPYTEAFF
.	TRBV4-2	.	TRBJ2-7	TGTGCCAGCAGCCAAGATTTAGGCTCCCCTGCGGGGTCCGGCTACGAGCAGTACTTC	CASSQDLGSPAGSGYEQYF
.	TRBV28	.	TRBJ1-5	TGTGCCAGCAGTTCCGTCAGGGTTCATCAGCCCCAGCATTTT	CASSSVRVHQPQHF
.	TRBV2	.	TRBJ1-4	TGTGCCAGCCGGGGGGCGGGAACTAATGAAAAACTGTTTTTT	CASRGAGTNEKLFF
.	TRBV5-1	.	TRBJ1-5	TGCGCCAGCGCCCCCGGGGGAGGCAATCAGCCCCAGCATTTT	CASAPGGGNQPQHF
.	TRBV6-5	.	TRBJ2-7	TGTGCCAGCATAGGCCCGGGATACGAGCAGTACTTC	CASIGPGYEQYF
.	TRBV6-1	.	TRBJ1-2	TGTGCCAGCAGTGAAGCGGGACCTGATGGCTACACCTTC	CASSEAGPDGYTF
.	TRBV7-9	.	TRBJ1-3	TGTGCCAGCAGCCGTACAACGTTTCTGCAATCTGGAAACACCATATATTTT	CASSRTTFLQSGNTIYF
.	TRBV29-1	.	TRBJ2-1	TGCAGCGTGAAACCCCCGGGACCTCGGGGCGAGCAGTTCTTC	CSVKPPGPRGEQFF
.	TRBV5-5	.	TRBJ2-7	TGTGCCAGCAGCCCCGGGCCTTACACCTACGAGCAGTACTTC	CASSPGPYTYEQYF
TRBD1	TRBV5-1	.	TRBJ2-2	TGCGCCAGCAGCTCGAATTTACAGGGGGCGCGTACCGGGGAGCTGTTTTTT	CASSSNLQGARTGELFF
.	TRBV7-3	.	TRBJ1-2	TGTGCCAGCAGCTCAAGGGACCAAATGGGTGGCTACACCTTC	CASSSRDQMGGYTF
.	TRBV4-3	.	TRBJ1-3	TGCGCCAGCAGCCAAGATTCCTTGAGTTCTGGAAACACCATATATTTT	CASSQDSLSSGNTIYF
.	TRBV7-3	once	TRBJ2-7	TGTGCCAGCAGCCACGGATACGAGCAGTACTTC	CASSHGYEQYF
TRBD2	TRBV7-2	few	TRBJ2-5	TGTGCCAGCAGCTTAGGCGCGCGGGGGACCCAAGAGACCCAGTACTTC	CASSLGARGTQETQYF
.	TRBV3-1/TRBV3-2	.	TRBJ1-2	TGTGCCAGCCGCCAAGGAGGGTCTGGTGGCTACACCTTC	CASRQGGSGGYTF
TRBD1	TRBV4-2	few	TRBJ2-6	TGTGCCAGCAGCCCAGACACCGGGACAGCCAACTCTGGGGCCAACGTCCTGACTTTC	CASSPDTGTANSGANVLTF
.	TRBV30	.	TRBJ2-3	TGTGCCTGGAAGTTCCATCGCACAGATACGCAGTATTTT	CAWKFHRTDTQYF
.	TRBV9	.	TRBJ2-2	TGTGCCAGCAGCGTAGGCTCAGGGAGTACCGGGGAGCTGTTTTTT	CASSVGSGSTGELFF
.	TRBV6-5	.	TRBJ2-5	TGTGCCAGCACGGGTCTAGCGAGCACAGAGACCCAGTACTTC	CASTGLASTETQYF
.	TRBV4-2	once	TRBJ1-5	TGTGCCAGCAGCCAAGAGAACGTTAATCAGCCCCAGCATTTT	CASSQENVNQPQHF
.	TRBV2	.	TRBJ1-1	TGTGCCAGCAGTACAGACTCGGACACTGAAGCTTTCTTT	CASSTDSDTEAFF
TRBD1	TRBV11-2	.	TRBJ1-1	TGTGCCAGCAGCTTAGCGCAGGGGGCGCCCCACTTT	CASSLAQGAPHF